The present TCR beta chain was sequenced within a study of CD8 T cells in ankylosing spondylitis. Whole-study results and caveats: Seemingly distinctive of ankylosing spondylitis blood was a TCR beta motif formed by eight highly homologous variants. Some of these motif variants have turned up before, in reports on reactive arthritis synovial fluid and blood. There was reportedly significant enrichment of clones that were disease-linked in matched ankylosing spondylitis synovial fluid. Clones that were linked to disease were CD8+ and were relatively rare in peripheral blood.

The sample holds a few counts of this clonotype. Its target is unknown. As the method for making TCR beta libraries, quantitative 5'-RACE with molecular barcodes was used. TCRdb fed the 5' RACE reads into MiXCR, producing one record per CDR3 protein. The table lists about 800,000 distinct CDR3 sequences, about 12% of them singletons. The sample consisted of blood, either unsorted or a sorted T cell fraction (not recorded which). This receptor was taken from a male donor with ankylosing spondylitis.

The CDR3 region has the DNA TGCGCCAGCAGCTTGGAAGGCAGCACCGGGGAGCTGTTTTTT. Translation gives CASSLEGSTGELFF. The J gene is TRBJ2-2, the V gene TRBV5-1; no reliable D call. The V and J ends lost 0 bases and 4 bases respectively, with 7 bases between them. The length of the CDR3 is 14 residues. Germline CDR1 is SGHRS and CDR2 is YFSETQ.